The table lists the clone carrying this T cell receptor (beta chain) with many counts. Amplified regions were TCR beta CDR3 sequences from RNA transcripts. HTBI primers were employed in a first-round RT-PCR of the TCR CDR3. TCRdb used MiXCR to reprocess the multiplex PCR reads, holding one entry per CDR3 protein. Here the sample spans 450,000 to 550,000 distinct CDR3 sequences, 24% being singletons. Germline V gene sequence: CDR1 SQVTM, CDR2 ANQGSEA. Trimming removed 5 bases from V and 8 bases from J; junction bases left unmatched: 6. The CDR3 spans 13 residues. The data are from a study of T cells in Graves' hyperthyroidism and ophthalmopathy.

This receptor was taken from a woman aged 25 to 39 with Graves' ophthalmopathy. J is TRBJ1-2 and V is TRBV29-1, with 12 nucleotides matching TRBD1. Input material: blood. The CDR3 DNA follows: TGCAGCGTTACCGGGACAGGGGGCCGGGGCTACACCTTC. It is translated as CSVTGTGGRGYTF.